These 13 T cell receptor beta chains originate from one sample sequenced in a study of blood T cells in healthy people across ages. Primers used in a second PCR of roughly 7 to 12 cycles were a sample-barcoded 5' primer and a J-beta primer mix. TCRdb reprocessed the 5' RACE reads via MiXCR and lists one record per CDR3 protein. This table has about 1.1 million distinct CDR3 sequences, about two fifths appearing once. The sample was blood. These receptors came from a man in his late teens or twenties in good health.

The chain employs TRBV9 and TRBJ1-2; D gene unclear. The V gene lost 0 bases and the J gene lost 6 bases, with 15 bases spanning the gap. The CDR3 runs 15 residues. The germline V gene encodes CDR1 SGDLS and CDR2 YYNGEE. CDR3 nucleotides: TGTGCCAGCAGCGTAGGATTGGGGAGGGTCGATGGCTACACCTTC. Amino acid sequence: CASSVGLGRVDGYTF. The entire variable domain, with the rest obtained from reference TRBV9 and TRBJ1-2, is as follows: DSGVTQTPKHLITATGQRVTLRCSPRSGDLSVYWYQQSLDQGLQFLIQYYNGEERAKGNILERFSAQQFPDLHSELNLSSLELGDSALYFCASSVGLGRVDGYTFGSGTRLTVV.

This clonotype has a handful of counts. The chain combines TRBV14 with TRBJ2-3; no firm D call. The germline V gene encodes CDR1 SGHDN and CDR2 FVKESK. This CDR3 is built from 16 residues. The germline V and J ends were trimmed by 3 bases and 0 bases, with 13 bases remaining between them. The CDR3, as DNA: TGTGCCAGCAGCCACGGTGCAGGATTAAGCACAGATACGCAGTATTTT. Its protein product is CASSHGAGLSTDTQYF.

The J gene is TRBJ1-6, the V gene TRBV4-1; TRBD1 agrees at 7 bases. The CDR3 runs 15 residues. Trimming at V came to 6 bases and at J to 5 bases, leaving 7 bases not matched to a gene. Germline V gene lookup returns CDR1 MGHRA and CDR2 YSYEKL. CDR3 sequence (DNA): TGCGCCAGCAGGCGAGGGACAGCTAATAATTCACCCCTCCACTTT. Its translation: CASRRGTANNSPLHF.

The gene calls are TRBV28 and TRBJ2-1, with D possibly TRBD2 on 5 matching bases. The V gene's germline CDR1 is MDHEN and CDR2 SYDVKM. The V gene lost 6 bases and the J gene lost 8 bases, with 17 bases spanning the gap. The CDR3 runs 14 residues. DNA of the CDR3: TGTGCCAGCAGACCCAGGAGGAGAGCGCATGAGCAGTTCTTC. It yields the protein CASRPRRRAHEQFF.

The V and J genes are TRBV5-1 and TRBJ1-2; D gene ambiguous. V lost 4 bases and J 4 bases, leaving 14 bases between the germline ends. The CDR3 consists of 14 residues. The germline CDR1 and CDR2 sequences are SGHRS and YFSETQ. CDR3 amino acids: CASSTALTSYGYTF. The DNA of the CDR3 is TGCGCCAGCAGCACCGCTCTTACTAGCTATGGCTACACCTTC. The complete variable domain, with remaining parts taken from reference TRBV5-1 and TRBJ1-2, reads KAGVTQTPRYLIKTRGQQVTLSCSPISGHRSVSWYQQTPGQGLQFLFEYFSETQRNKGNFPGRFSGRQFSNSRSEMNVSTLELGDSALYLCASSTALTSYGYTFGSGTRLTVV.

On this clonotype: At one boundary the junction diverges from the germline segment, which might be a read error. The chain has TRBV5-4 and TRBJ1-1; perhaps TRBD1 as D (6 bases). The germline CDR1 and CDR2 sequences are SGHNT and YYREEE (reference sequence). CDR3 size: 15 residues. The CDR3 DNA sequence: TGTGCCAGCACCTTGTTCACAGGGAGGGGCACTGAAGCTTTCTTT. Its protein product is CASTLFTGRGTEAFF.

The rearrangement links TRBV9 to TRBJ1-2; 7 nucleotides match TRBD1. From germline, CDR1 is SGDLS and CDR2 YYNGEE. The CDR3 is 15 residues long. Trimming removed 3 bases from V and 5 bases from J; junction bases left unmatched: 10. DNA of the CDR3: TGTGCCAGCAGCGGAGGGACAGACAAGGGATATGGCTACACCTTC. Protein product: CASSGGTDKGYGYTF.

This clonotype was seen a few times. The V and J genes are TRBV10-3 and TRBJ1-1; TRBD1 might be the D (5 bases). Germline V lookup: CDR1 ENHRY, CDR2 SYGVKD. The CDR3 extends over 14 amino acids. The V end lost 7 bases, the J end lost 0 bases, and 12 bases lay between the germline ends. CDR3 coding DNA: TGTGCCATCAACGACAGAGGAATGAACACTGAAGCTTTCTTT. Its protein is CAINDRGMNTEAFF.

The chain has TRBV7-9 and TRBJ2-2; D ambiguous. This CDR3 region has 13 residues. Germline V lookup: CDR1 SEHNR, CDR2 FQNEAQ (reference sequence). Trimming removed 5 bases at V and 5 bases at J, with 9 bases between. CDR3: CASSIPGTGELFF. In DNA, the CDR3 is TGTGCCAGCAGCATTCCCGGGACCGGGGAGCTGTTTTTT.

In the case of this clonotype: A much larger clone lies a single base off, so this may be a read error. V and J are TRBV12-3 or TRBV12-4 and TRBJ2-3, with unresolved D. V was trimmed by 7 bases and J by 4 bases, leaving 15 bases between them. The CDR3 length is 14 residues. The CDR3 loop is CASNLPDLADTQYF. Here the CDR3 DNA reads TGTGCCAGCAACTTACCCGACCTCGCAGATACGCAGTATTTT.

This clonotype has just a few counts. The CDR3 nucleotides are TGCAGCGGGAAACGGGGGGACCATGGCTACACCTTC. Translating it yields CSGKRGDHGYTF. The gene calls are TRBV29-1 and TRBJ1-2; tentative D call: TRBD1 (5 bases). Germline V lookup: CDR1 SQVTM, CDR2 ANQGSEA. V was clipped by 7 bases and J by 6 bases, with 15 bases between them. The CDR3 is made up of 12 amino acids. The variable domain in full, with the rest retrieved from reference TRBV29-1 and TRBJ1-2, is SAVISQKPSRDICQRGTSLTIQCQVDSQVTMMFWYRQQPGQSLTLIATANQGSEATYESGFVIDKFPISRPNLTFSTLTVSNMSPEDSSIYLCSGKRGDHGYTFGSGTRLTVV.

This clonotype has a handful of counts. The chain employs TRBV6-2 or TRBV6-3 and TRBJ2-3; TRBD2 aligns across 11 bases. J gave up 6 bases and V 5 bases, and 7 bases lay outside the gene matches. This CDR3 is 15 amino acids long. Germline CDR1 reads MNHEY; CDR2 reads SVGEGT. For the CDR3, the DNA is TGTGCCAGCAGTGGCGGGACTAGCGGTGCGGATACGCAGTATTTT. Its translation: CASSGGTSGADTQYF.

In this sample, this clonotype turned up a few times. This chain joins TRBV4-3 and TRBJ2-3; tentatively, D is TRBD2 (5 bases). Germline V gene data show CDR1 as LGHNA and CDR2 as YSLEER. The V gene lost 4 bases and the J gene lost 3 bases, with 14 bases spanning the gap. This CDR3 is built from 15 residues. The CDR3 DNA follows: TGCGCCAGCAGCCTTGGACTGGGAAGGACAGATACGCAGTATTTT. Its protein product is CASSLGLGRTDTQYF.